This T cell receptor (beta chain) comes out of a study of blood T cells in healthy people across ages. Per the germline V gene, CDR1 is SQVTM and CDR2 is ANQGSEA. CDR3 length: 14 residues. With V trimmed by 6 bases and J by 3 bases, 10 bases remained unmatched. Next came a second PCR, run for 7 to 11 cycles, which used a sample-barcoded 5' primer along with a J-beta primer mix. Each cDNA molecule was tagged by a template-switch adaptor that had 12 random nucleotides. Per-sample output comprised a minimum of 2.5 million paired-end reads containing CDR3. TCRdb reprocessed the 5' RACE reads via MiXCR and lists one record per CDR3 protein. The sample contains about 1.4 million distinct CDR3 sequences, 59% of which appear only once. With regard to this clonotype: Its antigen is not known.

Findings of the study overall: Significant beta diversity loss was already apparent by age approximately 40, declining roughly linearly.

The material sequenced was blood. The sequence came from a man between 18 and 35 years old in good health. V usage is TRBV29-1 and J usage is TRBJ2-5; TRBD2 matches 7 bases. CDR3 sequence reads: CSVLLEGGKETQYF. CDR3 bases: TGCAGCGTCCTCCTCGAGGGAGGGAAAGAGACCCAGTACTTC.